The sequence of this T cell receptor beta chain was determined in a study of low-dose radiotherapy and immunotherapy resistance in tumors. Overall study context: With cycle 1 day 1 as the start, patients took oral aspirin 300 mg daily for four cycles.

First-strand cDNA relied on TRAV- and TRBV-specific primers spanning alpha and beta chains. The PCR that amplified TCRs ran for 20 cycles, relying on a constant-region primer and a V-primer adapter. TCRdb re-analysed the reads in MiXCR, keeping a single row per CDR3 protein. The data hold about 39,000 distinct CDR3 sequences, with around 20% observed a single time. The CDR3 length is 12 residues. The germline CDR1 and CDR2 sequences are SGHDT and YYEEEE. A note on this clonotype: One end of the junction is discordant with germline, which a read error may explain.

Time point: after trial treatment. This sample's treatment: LDRT plus nivolumab, ipilimumab, low-dose cyclophosphamide and aspirin (RACIN trial). This chain joins TRBV5-6 and TRBJ2-1, with D hard to call. This clonotype originated in a female donor with ovarian cancer. Sequencing used PBMCs, obtained after low-dose radiotherapy plus immunotherapy. CDR3 sequence (DNA): TGCGCCAGCAGCTTGCCCTCCTACGAGCAGTTCTTC. Its protein product is CASSLPSYEQFF.